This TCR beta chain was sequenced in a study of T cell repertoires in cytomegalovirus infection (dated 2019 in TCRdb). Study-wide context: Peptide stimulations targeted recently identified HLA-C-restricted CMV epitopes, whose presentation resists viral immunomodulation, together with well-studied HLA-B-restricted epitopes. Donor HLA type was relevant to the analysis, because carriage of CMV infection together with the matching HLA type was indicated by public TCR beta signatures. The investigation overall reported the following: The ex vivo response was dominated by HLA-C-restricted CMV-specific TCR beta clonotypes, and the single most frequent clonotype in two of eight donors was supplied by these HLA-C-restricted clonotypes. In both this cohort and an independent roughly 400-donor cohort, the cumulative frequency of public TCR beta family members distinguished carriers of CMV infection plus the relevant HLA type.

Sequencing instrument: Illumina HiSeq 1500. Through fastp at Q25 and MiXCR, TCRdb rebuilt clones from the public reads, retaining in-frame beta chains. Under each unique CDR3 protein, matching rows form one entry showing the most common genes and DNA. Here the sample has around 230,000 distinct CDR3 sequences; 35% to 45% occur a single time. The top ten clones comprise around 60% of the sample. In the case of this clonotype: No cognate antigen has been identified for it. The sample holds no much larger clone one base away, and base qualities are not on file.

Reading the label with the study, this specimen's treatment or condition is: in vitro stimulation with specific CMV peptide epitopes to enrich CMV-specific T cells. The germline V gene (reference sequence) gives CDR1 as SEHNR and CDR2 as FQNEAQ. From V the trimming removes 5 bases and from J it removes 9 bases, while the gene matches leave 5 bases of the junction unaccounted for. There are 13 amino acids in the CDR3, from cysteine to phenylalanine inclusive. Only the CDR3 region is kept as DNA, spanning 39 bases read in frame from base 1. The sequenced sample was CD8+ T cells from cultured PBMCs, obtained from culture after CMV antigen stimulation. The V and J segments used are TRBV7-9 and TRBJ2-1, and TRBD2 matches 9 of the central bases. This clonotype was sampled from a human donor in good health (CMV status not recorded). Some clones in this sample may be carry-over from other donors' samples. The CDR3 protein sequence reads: CASSRTSEGEQFF. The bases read TGTGCCAGCAGCAGGACTAGCGAGGGTGAGCAGTTCTTC.